The clone carrying this T cell receptor beta chain was detected only once. The antigen is unknown. Template material for TCR beta VDJ and CDR3 profiling consisted of genomic DNA. TCRdb reprocessed the reads with MiXCR, giving one entry per CDR3 protein. Counted here are around 51,000 distinct CDR3 sequences, around 73% occurring once; the ten biggest clones make up around 31%. This record comes from a study of CD8+CD57+ T cells in acquired aplastic anemia. Across the whole study: Sorted CD4+ and CD8+ cells gave an average of roughly 3 ug of DNA. Healthy donors had, on average, about 9.9 million reads for their CD4+ cells. Study observations and caveats: No significant difference in CD8+ Simpson's diversity was found between patients and controls.

The CDR3 spans 10 residues. V gave up 6 bases and J gave up 8 bases, with 7 bases separating them. CDR1 and CDR2 (germline): SQVTM, ANQGSEA. The sequence derives from a human donor in good health, serving as a control. The rearrangement uses TRBV29-1 and TRBJ2-2; D might be TRBD2 (6 bases). The sample comprised sorted CD4+, CD8+, or CD8+CD57+ T cells (not recorded which) from PBMCs. CDR3 sequence: CSVRDGELFF. The CDR3 coding sequence is TGCAGCGTGCGGGATGGGGAGCTGTTTTTT.